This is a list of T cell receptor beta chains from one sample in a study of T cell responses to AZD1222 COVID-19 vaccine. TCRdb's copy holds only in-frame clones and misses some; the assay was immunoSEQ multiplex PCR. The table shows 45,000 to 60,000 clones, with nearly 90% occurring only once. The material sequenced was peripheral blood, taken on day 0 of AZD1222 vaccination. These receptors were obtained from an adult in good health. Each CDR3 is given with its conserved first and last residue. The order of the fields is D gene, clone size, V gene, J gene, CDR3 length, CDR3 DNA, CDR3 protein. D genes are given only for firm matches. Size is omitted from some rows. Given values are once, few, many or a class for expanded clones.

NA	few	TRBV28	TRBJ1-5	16	TGTGCCAGCAGTGATTGGACAGCTTCTAGCAATCAGCCCCAGCATTTT	CASSDWTASSNQPQHF
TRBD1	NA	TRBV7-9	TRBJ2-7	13	TGTGCCAGCAGCTCGAGACAGGGGGTCGAGCAGTACTTC	CASSSRQGVEQYF
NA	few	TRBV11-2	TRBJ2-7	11	TGTGCCAGCAGCTTAATGGAAGAGCAGTACTTC	CASSLMEEQYF
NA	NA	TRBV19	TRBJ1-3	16	TGTGCCAGTAGTCCCCGCCGACAGAGCTCTGGAAACACCATATATTTT	CASSPRRQSSGNTIYF
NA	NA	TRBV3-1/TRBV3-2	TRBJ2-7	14	TGTGCCAGCAGCCAAGTCCCGGGGCGCTACGAGCAGTACTTC	CASSQVPGRYEQYF
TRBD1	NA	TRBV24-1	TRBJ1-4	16	TGTGCCACCAGTGATCAGGGGACAGGGGGTAATGAAAAACTGTTTTTT	CATSDQGTGGNEKLFF
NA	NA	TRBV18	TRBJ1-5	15	TGTGCCAGCTCACCGGGGGCAGGGGTGCCCGGGTCCCAGCATTTT	CASSPGAGVPGSQHF
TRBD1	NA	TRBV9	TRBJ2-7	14	TGTGCCAGCAGCGTAGGGGGACAGGGGTACGAGCAGTACTTC	CASSVGGQGYEQYF
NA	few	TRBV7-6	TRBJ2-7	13	TGTGCCAGCAGCTCGGGACTTTCGCGGGAGCAGTACTTC	CASSSGLSREQYF
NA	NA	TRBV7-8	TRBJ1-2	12	TGTGCCAGCAGCCTGAGGGACTATGGCTACACCTTC	CASSLRDYGYTF
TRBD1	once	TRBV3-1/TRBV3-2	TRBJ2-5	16	TGTGCCAGCAGCCCCCCGGGACAGACGTACCAAGAGACCCAGTACTTC	CASSPPGQTYQETQYF
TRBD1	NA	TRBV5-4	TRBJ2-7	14	TGTGCCAGCAGCTCGGACAGGGGTAGAAGCGAGCAGTACTTC	CASSSDRGRSEQYF